The rows below give T cell receptor beta chains drawn from one sample of a study of T cells in Graves' hyperthyroidism and ophthalmopathy. Via MiXCR, TCRdb re-called the multiplex PCR reads, giving one row per CDR3 protein. This sample has 600,000 to 750,000 distinct CDR3 sequences; roughly 17% occur once, and the top ten carry around a sixth. Material for sequencing was blood. These TCRs come from a man aged 50-59 years with Graves' hyperthyroidism. Both conserved end residues are part of each CDR3. A D gene is named only where the DNA matches it firmly. Rows give clone size only sometimes, using once, few, many, or a class for an expanded clone.

V	D	J	size	DNA	CDR3
TRBV28	-	TRBJ2-7	few	TGTGCCAGCAGTTTCTACTCCCGGATGACCTACGAGCAGTACTTC	CASSFYSRMTYEQYF
TRBV2	-	TRBJ2-6	many	TGTGCCAGCAGCCGAGGGAGGGGGGCCAACGTCCTGACTTTC	CASSRGRGANVLTF
TRBV27	-	TRBJ2-7	few	TGTGCCAGCAGTGTGTCCGCGGACTACCAAACTAGCGAGCAGTACTTC	CASSVSADYQTSEQYF
TRBV5-1	-	TRBJ2-5	few	TGCGCCAGCAGCTTGGCCGCGGGGTCGCAGGGGGAGACCCAGTACTTC	CASSLAAGSQGETQYF
TRBV27	TRBD2	TRBJ2-1	many	TGTGCCAGCAAACCGTCTAGCGGCATCAAAAATGAGCAGTTCTTC	CASKPSSGIKNEQFF
TRBV29-1	TRBD2	TRBJ2-7	many	TGCAGCGTTGAACGGGAGGGCCGCCCCTACGAGCAGTACTTC	CSVEREGRPYEQYF
TRBV28	TRBD1	TRBJ1-5	-	TGTGCCAGCAGCTCGGGACAGCCTTTTAGCAGTCAGCCCCAGCATTTT	CASSSGQPFSSQPQHF
TRBV7-2	TRBD1	TRBJ2-7	-	TGTGCCAGCGGCTCCGAGGGGTGGACAGGGGGCTACGAGCAGTACTTC	CASGSEGWTGGYEQYF
TRBV30	-	TRBJ1-2	-	TGTGCCTGGAGTGTACAGGGAATTAACTATGGCTACACCTTC	CAWSVQGINYGYTF
TRBV7-9	TRBD1	TRBJ1-2	-	TGTGCCAGCAGCGAAGAAGGGGGCAGGAACTATGGCTACACCTTC	CASSEEGGRNYGYTF
TRBV28	-	TRBJ2-2	few	TGTGCCGGCAACAGACTAGTCGGCGGGGAGCTGTTTTTT	CAGNRLVGGELFF
TRBV14	TRBD1	TRBJ1-2	-	TGTGCCAGCAGCCAAGACTCGGGACAGGGAAACTATGGCTACACCTTC	CASSQDSGQGNYGYTF
TRBV5-6	TRBD1	TRBJ2-7	few	TGTGCCAGCAGCTTGGGGGGACAGATCTCCTACGAGCAGTACTTC	CASSLGGQISYEQYF
TRBV6-5	TRBD1	TRBJ2-2	few	TGTGCCAGCAGTTACCTCAGACAGGGGTACAGGGAGCTGTTTTTT	CASSYLRQGYRELFF
TRBV11-2	-	TRBJ2-5	many	TGTGCCAGCAGCTTACCTAATTTGTGGGCCCAGTACTTC	CASSLPNLWAQYF
TRBV13	TRBD2	TRBJ2-7	many	TGTGCCAGCAGCGAACCGGGACTAGCGTATGAGCAGTACTTC	CASSEPGLAYEQYF
TRBV30	TRBD2	TRBJ2-1	-	TGTGCCTGGAGTCCGACTAGCGCGAGGCTCTACAATGAGCAGTTCTTC	CAWSPTSARLYNEQFF
TRBV2	-	TRBJ1-5	many	TGTGCCAGCAGTGGGGGGGGACAGCCCCAGCATTTT	CASSGGGQPQHF
TRBV6-5	-	TRBJ1-5	many	TGTGCCAGCAGTTACTCGGACAATCAGCCCCAGCATTTT	CASSYSDNQPQHF
TRBV28	-	TRBJ2-7	few	TGTGCCAGCAGTTTCGTCTACTCGAATCGGGGCGCCGAGCAGTACTTC	CASSFVYSNRGAEQYF
TRBV27	-	TRBJ2-1	many	TGTGCCAGCAATTTAGCGCCGAGCTCCTACAATGAGCAGTTCTTC	CASNLAPSSYNEQFF
TRBV2	TRBD1	TRBJ1-3	-	TGTGCCAGCAGTGAAGGGGCAGGGGGCAGTCTCCCTTTCTCTGGAAACACCATATATTTT	CASSEGAGGSLPFSGNTIYF
TRBV2	TRBD1	TRBJ1-2	many	TGTGCCGAGGAGGGGGCAGGGGGTCACAGTGACTATGGCTACACCTTC	CAEEGAGGHSDYGYTF
TRBV29-1	TRBD1	TRBJ2-1	few	TGCAGCGTCATGGCCGGGACAGGGCCGCTCAATGAGCAGTTCTTC	CSVMAGTGPLNEQFF
TRBV11-2	-	TRBJ2-5	many	TGTGCCAGCAGCGGAACCTGGTTGGCAGATCAAGAGACCCAGTACTTC	CASSGTWLADQETQYF
TRBV6-1	TRBD2	TRBJ2-7	-	TGTGCCAGCAGTATTGGGACTAAAACCTACGAGCAGTACTTC	CASSIGTKTYEQYF
TRBV18	-	TRBJ2-1	-	TGTGCCAGCTCACGAGTCGGATCCACAACCTCCTACAATGAGCAGTTCTTC	CASSRVGSTTSYNEQFF
TRBV11-3	TRBD2	TRBJ2-5	-	TGTGCCAGCAGTCGTTATAGCGGGAGTGGGGAGACCCAGTACTTC	CASSRYSGSGETQYF
TRBV5-1	-	TRBJ2-7	many	TGCGCCAGCAGCTTGGTATCGGTCTCCTACGAGCAGTACTTC	CASSLVSVSYEQYF
TRBV30	TRBD2	TRBJ2-1	many	TGTGCCTGGAGTGACGATAGACTAGCGGGAGGTGCCTACAATGAGCAGTTCTTC	CAWSDDRLAGGAYNEQFF
TRBV7-2	-	TRBJ2-3	many	TGTGCCAGCAGCTTCTCGCCAAGTACAGATACGCAGTATTTT	CASSFSPSTDTQYF
TRBV12-3/TRBV12-4	TRBD2	TRBJ2-6	many	TGTGCCAGCAGTAGGCGACTAGCGGGAGAGGGATCTGGGGCCAACGTCCTGACTTTC	CASSRRLAGEGSGANVLTF
TRBV24-1	-	TRBJ1-1	few	TGTGCCACCAGGACAGGTCTTTCATCTGAAGCTTTCTTT	CATRTGLSSEAFF
TRBV15	-	TRBJ1-1	many	TGTGCCACCAGCGGGGGTCTCAAGGGGGTTGTAACTGAAGCTTTCTTT	CATSGGLKGVVTEAFF
TRBV9	TRBD2	TRBJ2-1	few	TGTGCCAGCAGCGTAACTAGCGGGGTCTCCTACAATGAGCAGTTCTTC	CASSVTSGVSYNEQFF
TRBV15	-	TRBJ2-7	many	TGTGCCACCAGCAGAGATATAGAAGAGGACGAGCAGTACTTC	CATSRDIEEDEQYF
TRBV7-2	-	TRBJ2-4	many	TGTGCCAGCAGCTTAATCGAAGGCAAAAACATTCAGTACTTC	CASSLIEGKNIQYF
TRBV2	-	TRBJ1-5	many	TGTGCCAGCAGTGACGAGGGTGCCACTGTAAGGCAGCCCCAGCATTTT	CASSDEGATVRQPQHF
TRBV12-3/TRBV12-4	TRBD1	TRBJ2-5	many	TGTGCCAGCAGTTTATCCCCCGGCAGGGGGAAAGAGACCCAGTACTTC	CASSLSPGRGKETQYF
TRBV7-8	-	TRBJ2-5	-	TGTGCCAGCAGCTGGGTACCGGACGGAAACGCGTACTTC	CASSWVPDGNAYF
TRBV2	-	TRBJ2-2	many	TGTGCCGGGTCTGTTTACGGGGAGCTGTTTTTT	CAGSVYGELFF
TRBV5-1	-	TRBJ2-5	many	TGTGCCAGCAGCTTAGAAGGGGAGACCCAGTACTTC	CASSLEGETQYF
TRBV5-6	TRBD1	TRBJ2-7	many	TGTGCCAGCAGCTTGCCCGGGACAGCCTACGAGCAGTACTTC	CASSLPGTAYEQYF
TRBV2	-	TRBJ2-1	many	TGTGCCAGCATACAGGCCTCAGACAATGAGCAGTTCTTC	CASIQASDNEQFF
TRBV20-1	TRBD1	TRBJ2-7	few	TGCAGTGCTACCTCACACGACAGGGCGTTAATATACGAGCAGTACTTC	CSATSHDRALIYEQYF
TRBV27	-	TRBJ2-1	many	TGTGCCAGCAGTTTCGACGCTCGCCAGGGATACAATGGGGGTCCCCAGTTCTTC	CASSFDARQGYNGGPQFF
TRBV5-6	-	TRBJ2-7	many	TGTGCCAGCAGCACCGACCTCTACGAGCAGTACTTC	CASSTDLYEQYF
TRBV3-1	-	TRBJ2-1	few	TGTGCCAGCAGCCAAAGCCCTAGCTCCTACAATGAGCAGTTCTTC	CASSQSPSSYNEQFF